This T cell receptor beta chain was sequenced for a study of T cell responses to AZD1222 COVID-19 vaccine. General study results and limits: Increased Spike-specific TCR breadth and depth were observed after two AZD1222 doses. Only a handful of AZD1222 recipients were seropositive at baseline. There were mostly white British donors and more females than males, and clonal diversity was possibly underestimated.

Sequenced by immunoSEQ multiplex PCR; TCRdb stores in-frame clones only, minus some. The sample yields about 35,000 clones, under 90% seen once. V lost 4 bases, J lost 2 bases, and 3 bases stayed unmatched. Germline loops: CDR1 MNHEY, CDR2 SVGAGI. CDR3 length: 15 residues. On this clone: Antigen unknown.

This specimen was peripheral blood, taken 28 days after the second AZD1222 dose. This chain joins TRBV6-5 and TRBJ2-3; 10 bases are a match to TRBD2. The TCR was taken from an adult who received the AZD1222 COVID-19 vaccine. The CDR3 protein is CASSLTSGSTDTQYF. DNA of the CDR3: TGTGCCAGCAGTTTGACTAGCGGGTCCACAGATACGCAGTATTTT.